One and the same sample provided the 17 T cell receptor beta chains below, sequenced in a study of cytomegalovirus exposure and HLA in healthy donors. The PCR used 60 Vbeta and 13 Jbeta primers. TCRdb keeps only in-frame clones here, not all; method: immunoSEQ multiplex PCR. The data contain 80,000 or so clones, around 75% of them singletons. The sample consisted of PBMCs. The receptors stem from a woman between 40 and 55 years old in good health and CMV-seronegative.

The chain employs TRBV30 and TRBJ2-1; no clear D. The CDR3 has 11 amino acids. V lost 0 bases and J lost 7, with 4 bases in between. In germline, CDR1 is GTSNPN, CDR2 SVGIG (reference sequence). CDR3: CAWSVVNEQFF. CDR3 in DNA: TGTGCCTGGAGTGTCGTAAATGAGCAGTTCTTC.

The genes are TRBV9 and TRBJ1-2; perhaps TRBD1 as D (5 bases). The CDR3 is 17 residues long. Germline V gene sequence: CDR1 SGDLS, CDR2 YYNGEE. V lost 4 bases and J 4 bases, leaving 23 bases between the germline ends. CDR3 sequence reads: CASSPQPGLTGAYGYTF. Here the CDR3 DNA reads TGTGCCAGCAGCCCCCAACCCGGATTAACAGGAGCCTATGGCTACACCTTC.

The J gene is TRBJ2-1, the V gene TRBV9, with a possible D match to TRBD2 (5 bases). Trimming pared 3 bases from V and 2 bases from J, leaving 15 bases between. Germline assignment: CDR1 SGDLS and CDR2 YYNGEE. The CDR3 extends over 16 amino acids. As DNA, the CDR3 is TGTGCCAGCAGCGGGAAAGGGAGCCTTACCTACAATGAGCAGTTCTTC. Its translation is CASSGKGSLTYNEQFF.

The rearrangement uses TRBV7-2 and TRBJ2-7; 7 bases are shared with TRBD2. CDR3 size: 15 residues. CDR1 is SGHTA and CDR2 is FQGNSA in the germline V gene. V trimming: 2 bases; J trimming: 3 bases; junction bases outside the gene matches: 7. The CDR3 is CASSLSRSGIYEQYF. CDR3 nucleotide sequence: TGTGCCAGCAGCTTAAGCCGCAGCGGGATCTACGAGCAGTACTTC.

In regard to this clone: The conserved phenylalanine or tryptophan is not found at the CDR3 terminus, so this likely reflects a read error. It is unclear where the CDR3 begins or ends on the DNA, so no DNA is shown, and the CDR3 is as TCRdb lists it. V and J are TRBV19 and TRBJ1-1; the table assigns TRBD1, which was not confirmed against the DNA. CDR1 is LNHDA, CDR2 SQIVND, per germline (reference sequence). The CDR3 numbers 9 amino acids, ends counted. The CDR3 here is CASTSSLAR.

This chain connects TRBV5-1 to TRBJ1-1, with 7 positions matching TRBD1. CDR3 length equals 14 residues. In germline, CDR1 is SGHRS, CDR2 YFSETQ. V shed 3 bases and J 4 bases; nucleotides not matched to a gene: 6. This CDR3 reads CASSSEGAGTEAFF. DNA for the CDR3: TGCGCCAGCAGCTCCGAGGGGGCCGGCACTGAAGCTTTCTTT.

V usage is TRBV11-2 and J usage is TRBJ2-5; D call uncertain. Germline V lookup: CDR1 SGHAT, CDR2 FQNNGV. The V and J ends lost 0 bases and 7 bases respectively, with 6 bases between them. The length of the CDR3 is 12 residues. For the CDR3, the DNA is TGTGCCAGCAGCTTAGACAGTGGGACCCAGTACTTC. This codes for CASSLDSGTQYF.

DNA for the CDR3: TGTGCCAGCAGCTTAATGCAGAATACGCAGTATTTT. Its protein is CASSLMQNTQYF. This chain connects TRBV7-2 to TRBJ2-3, with D hard to call. Trimming took 2 bases from V and 7 from J, leaving 7 bases between them. Germline V gene lookup returns CDR1 SGHTA and CDR2 FQGNSA. The CDR3 covers 12 residues.

This chain uses TRBV30 with TRBJ1-2; weak D call: TRBD1 (5 bases). Germline assignment: CDR1 GTSNPN and CDR2 SVGIG (reference sequence). Trimming took 7 bases from V and 2 from J, leaving 20 bases between them. The CDR3 sequence is 15 residues long. CDR3 sequence: CASLLPGTANYGYTF. CDR3 coding DNA: TGTGCCTCACTTCTCCCAGGGACTGCCAACTATGGCTACACCTTC.

The chain links TRBV19 to TRBJ1-5; the D gene is possibly TRBD1 (5 bases). CDR3 size: 15 residues. Germline lookup yields CDR1 LNHDA and CDR2 SQIVND (reference sequence). V dropped 6 bases and J dropped 0 bases, with 12 bases sitting between them. In DNA, the CDR3 is TGTGCCAGTAGCTGGGGGGGATATAGCAATCAGCCCCAGCATTTT. Protein sequence: CASSWGGYSNQPQHF. The variable domain in full, completed from reference TRBV19 and TRBJ1-5, reads DGGITQSPKYLFRKEGQNVTLSCEQNLNHDAMYWYRQDPGQGLRLIYYSQIVNDFQKGDIAEGYSVSREKKESFPLTVTSAQKNPTAFYLCASSWGGYSNQPQHFGDGTRLSIL.

In nucleotides, the CDR3 is TGTGCCAGCAGCGCGGGGGGCACAGGGGGGTCTGGGGCCAACGTCCTGACTTTC. Translating it yields CASSAGGTGGSGANVLTF. V gene TRBV9 combines with J gene TRBJ2-6, with a weak D call TRBD1 (8 bases). The germline V gene encodes CDR1 SGDLS and CDR2 YYNGEE. This CDR3 contains 18 residues. The germline V and J ends were trimmed by 3 bases and 1 base, with 17 bases remaining between them.

The chain joins TRBV5-4 to TRBJ2-1; no clear D gene. CDR3 length: 14 residues. Germline CDR1 SGHNT, CDR2 YYREEE (reference sequence). Between the trimmed V and J ends, which lost 2 bases and 5 bases, there was a span of 11 bases. The CDR3 sequence is CASSLSIANNEQFF. CDR3 DNA: TGTGCCAGCAGCTTAAGTATAGCTAACAATGAGCAGTTCTTC.

This chain links TRBV6-5 with TRBJ1-1; 7 bases fit TRBD1. V was pared by 0 bases and J by 1 base, with 2 bases of the junction left unmatched. Per germline, CDR1 MNHEY and CDR2 SVGAGI. The CDR3 has 15 residues. CDR3 sequence reads: CASSYSNRGNTEAFF. In nucleotides, the CDR3 is TGTGCCAGCAGTTACTCGAACAGGGGGAACACTGAAGCTTTCTTT.

This chain uses TRBV7-9 with TRBJ1-2, with 7 bases identical to TRBD1. The CDR3 has 16 residues. V trimming: 2 bases; J trimming: 5 bases; junction bases outside the gene matches: 11. Germline lookup yields CDR1 SEHNR and CDR2 FQNEAQ (reference sequence). For the CDR3, the DNA is TGTGCCAGCAGCTTAAAAGGACAGGACATAATTTATGGCTACACCTTC. Its translation is CASSLKGQDIIYGYTF.

The V and J genes are TRBV19 and TRBJ1-4; D gene unclear. Per germline, CDR1 LNHDA and CDR2 SQIVND (reference sequence). V was trimmed by 3 bases and J by 12 bases, leaving 17 bases between them. There are 14 residues in the CDR3. CDR3 bases: TGTGCCAGTAGTATTCGGGGAGTTACCTTCGAACTGTTTTTT. It encodes CASSIRGVTFELFF.

This chain connects TRBV18 to TRBJ2-1, with 7 bases lining up with TRBD1. This CDR3 comprises 17 residues. Germline loops: CDR1 KGHSH, CDR2 LQKENI. V gave up 0 bases and J gave up 2 bases; unmatched junction bases: 7. CDR3 DNA sequence: TGTGCCAGCTCACCACCGGGATCCGGGACAGCCTACAATGAGCAGTTCTTC. Its translation is CASSPPGSGTAYNEQFF. The entire variable domain, with the rest obtained from reference TRBV18 and TRBJ2-1, is as follows: NAGVMQNPRHLVRRRGQEARLRCSPMKGHSHVYWYRQLPEEGLKFMVYLQKENIIDESGMPKERFSAEFPKEGPSILRIQQVVRGDSAAYFCASSPPGSGTAYNEQFFGPGTRLTVL.

The V gene is TRBV5-1, the J gene TRBJ2-7, with a tentative D call TRBD1 (6 bases). Germline V gene sequence: CDR1 SGHRS, CDR2 YFSETQ. The CDR3 covers 13 residues. V was shortened by 0 bases and J by 6 bases, with 10 bases between the two germline ends. CDR3 nucleotide sequence: TGCGCCAGCAGCTTGGGGGGGACATCCGAGCAGTACTTC. Amino acids: CASSLGGTSEQYF. The whole variable domain, filled in from reference TRBV5-1 and TRBJ2-7, reads KAGVTQTPRYLIKTRGQQVTLSCSPISGHRSVSWYQQTPGQGLQFLFEYFSETQRNKGNFPGRFSGRQFSNSRSEMNVSTLELGDSALYLCASSLGGTSEQYFGPGTRLTVT.